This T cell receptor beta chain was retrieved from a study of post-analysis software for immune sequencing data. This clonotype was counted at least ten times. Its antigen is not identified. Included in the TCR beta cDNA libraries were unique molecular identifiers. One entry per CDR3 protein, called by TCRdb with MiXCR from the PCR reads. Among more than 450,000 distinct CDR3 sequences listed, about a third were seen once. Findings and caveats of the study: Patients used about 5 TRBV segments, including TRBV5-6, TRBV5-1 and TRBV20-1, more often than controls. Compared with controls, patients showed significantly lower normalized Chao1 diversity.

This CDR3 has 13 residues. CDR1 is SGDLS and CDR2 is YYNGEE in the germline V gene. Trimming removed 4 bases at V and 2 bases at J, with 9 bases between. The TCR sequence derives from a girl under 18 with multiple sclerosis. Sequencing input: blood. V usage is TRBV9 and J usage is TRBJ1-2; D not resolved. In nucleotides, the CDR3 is TGTGCCAGCAGCCCTCGGACGAACTATGGCTACACCTTC. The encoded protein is CASSPRTNYGYTF. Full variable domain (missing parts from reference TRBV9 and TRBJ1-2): DSGVTQTPKHLITATGQRVTLRCSPRSGDLSVYWYQQSLDQGLQFLIQYYNGEERAKGNILERFSAQQFPDLHSELNLSSLELGDSALYFCASSPRTNYGYTFGSGTRLTVV.